These 20 T cell receptor beta chains were sequenced from one sample in a study of T cell responses to AZD1222 COVID-19 vaccine. Using immunoSEQ multiplex PCR, the repertoire was profiled, and TCRdb retains in-frame clones only, with some absent. This table has 110,000 to 150,000 clones, 92% appearing once. Here the sequenced sample was peripheral blood, taken on day 0 of AZD1222 vaccination. The receptor source for this set is an adult in good health.

CDR3 in DNA: TGCGCCAGCAGCGCGGGACTAGCGGGGCTCTACGAGCAGTACTTC. It translates to CASSAGLAGLYEQYF. The rearrangement uses TRBV5-1 and TRBJ2-7; 13 bases align to TRBD2. The CDR3 spans 15 residues. V gave up 4 bases and J gave up 3 bases; unmatched junction bases: 4. Per the germline V gene, CDR1 is SGHRS and CDR2 is YFSETQ.

The genes are TRBV6-2 or TRBV6-3 and TRBJ2-7, with TRBD1 matching over 11 bases. V shed 3 bases, J shed 7 bases, and the junction held 11 bases outside the gene matches. The CDR3 consists of 16 residues. Germline V gene lookup returns CDR1 MNHEY and CDR2 SVGEGT. CDR3 DNA: TGTGCCAGCAGTTATGTGATTTCGGGGACAGGGGGAGAGCAGTACTTC. This gives the protein CASSYVISGTGGEQYF.

V usage is TRBV19 and J usage is TRBJ1-1, with D possibly being TRBD1 (5 bases). Germline values: CDR1 LNHDA, CDR2 SQIVND (reference sequence). Trimming cost V 3 bases and J 3 bases, with 11 bases left between them. CDR3 length: 14 residues. CDR3 region: CASSIWQGDTEAFF. The CDR3 DNA is TGTGCCAGTAGTATCTGGCAGGGTGACACTGAAGCTTTCTTT. Supplemented by reference TRBV19 and TRBJ1-1, the full variable domain reads DGGITQSPKYLFRKEGQNVTLSCEQNLNHDAMYWYRQDPGQGLRLIYYSQIVNDFQKGDIAEGYSVSREKKESFPLTVTSAQKNPTAFYLCASSIWQGDTEAFFGQGTRLTVV.

The chain employs TRBV5-1 and TRBJ2-1; the match to TRBD2 covers 10 bases. Germline lookup yields CDR1 SGHRS and CDR2 YFSETQ. The V segment lost 7 bases and the J segment 4 bases; nucleotides outside the gene matches: 8. The CDR3 is 15 amino acids. CDR3 region: CASEPLAGVYNEQFF. The CDR3 nucleotides read TGCGCCAGCGAACCTCTAGCGGGAGTATACAATGAGCAGTTCTTC.

The chain combines TRBV7-2 with TRBJ1-4, with D uncertain. V was cut by 1 base and J by 0 bases, with 15 bases left in between. This CDR3 has 18 residues. Germline assignment: CDR1 SGHTA and CDR2 FQGNSA. CDR3 sequence reads: CASSLGTNFASTNEKLFF. Written as DNA, the CDR3 is TGTGCCAGCAGCTTAGGGACGAACTTCGCCTCAACTAATGAAAAACTGTTTTTT.

The gene calls are TRBV7-9 and TRBJ2-5; 8 bases map to TRBD1. Germline V CDR1 and CDR2: SEHNR, FQNEAQ (reference sequence). The CDR3 is made up of 17 amino acids. Trimming took 5 bases from V and 5 from J; bases not matched to a gene: 16. CDR3 sequence (DNA): TGTGCCAGCAGCCCGCCACGACAGGGGTTTGGTTCGGAGACCCAGTACTTC. Amino acid sequence: CASSPPRQGFGSETQYF.

This chain uses TRBV18 with TRBJ2-6; TRBD2 agrees at 10 bases. The junction had 9 bases not matched to a gene; V was cut back by 6 bases and J by 10 bases. The CDR3 consists of 15 residues. The V gene's germline CDR1 is KGHSH and CDR2 LQKENI. The CDR3 bases are TGTGCCAGCTCCGTCTCAGCGGGAGGGGGAAACGTCCTGACTTTC. Amino acids: CASSVSAGGGNVLTF.

The V gene is TRBV6-2 or TRBV6-3, the J gene TRBJ2-7; 7 nucleotides line up with TRBD2. Germline-derived CDR1 and CDR2 are MNHEY and SVGEGT. Trimming cost V 6 bases and J 7 bases; bases outside gene matches: 12. The CDR3 has 14 amino acids. CDR3 amino acids: CASSPQRDRGEQYF. For the CDR3, the DNA is TGTGCCAGCAGCCCTCAGCGGGACCGGGGAGAGCAGTACTTC.

The sample holds a few counts of this clone. J is TRBJ1-1 and V is TRBV19; D not resolved. Germline V CDR1 and CDR2: LNHDA, SQIVND (reference sequence). Trimming pared 5 bases from V and 7 bases from J, leaving 8 bases between. The CDR3 sequence is 11 residues long. In DNA form, the CDR3 reads TGTGCCAGTAGTTCGACGGTTGAAGCTTTCTTT. This encodes CASSSTVEAFF.

The chain carries TRBV27 and TRBJ2-7, with D maybe TRBD2 (6 bases). The V end lost 7 bases, the J end lost 9 bases, and 22 bases lay between the germline ends. The CDR3 is 14 residues long. Germline lookup yields CDR1 MNHEY and CDR2 SMNVEV (reference sequence). The CDR3 region has the DNA TGTGCCAGCACACCTGTCTGGGGAGGTACAGGGCAGTACTTC. Translating gives CASTPVWGGTGQYF.

The V call is TRBV27, the J call TRBJ1-3; D is undetermined. This CDR3 comprises 13 residues. Germline V gene sequence: CDR1 MNHEY, CDR2 SMNVEV (reference sequence). The V end was cut by 9 bases, the J end by 0 bases, with 9 bases between. The CDR3 is CASGSNSGNTIYF. The CDR3 DNA reads as TGTGCCAGTGGGTCAAACTCTGGAAACACCATATATTTT.

The chain links TRBV5-1 to TRBJ1-1; perhaps TRBD1 as D (6 bases). This CDR3 region has 15 residues. CDR1 SGHRS and CDR2 YFSETQ come from the germline V gene. The ends were cut back, 0 bases at V and 4 bases at J, with 13 bases in the middle. CDR3: CASSLEGGLVTEAFF. The CDR3 DNA follows: TGCGCCAGCAGCTTGGAGGGGGGGCTTGTCACTGAAGCTTTCTTT.

In this sample, this clone turned up once. The rearrangement links TRBV12-5 to TRBJ1-2; D not certain. This CDR3 contains 14 residues. V was shortened by 5 bases and J by 8 bases, with 18 bases between the two germline ends. The germline gives CDR1 LGHNT, CDR2 FRNRAP. CDR3 amino acids: CASGPGPTHWGYTF. CDR3 sequence (DNA): TGTGCTAGTGGTCCCGGACCTACCCACTGGGGCTACACCTTC.

The chain employs TRBV29-1 and TRBJ1-2, with a tentative D call TRBD1 (6 bases). Germline V lookup: CDR1 SQVTM, CDR2 ANQGSEA. The ends were cut back, 4 bases at V and 4 bases at J, with 13 bases in the middle. The CDR3 runs to 13 residues. The CDR3 DNA is TGCAGCGTTGGAGAGACAGGTACCTATGGCTACACCTTC. Its protein is CSVGETGTYGYTF.

The rearrangement links TRBV7-2 to TRBJ2-7; D gene ambiguous. Per the germline V gene, CDR1 is SGHTA and CDR2 is FQGNSA. This CDR3 has 13 amino acids. Trimming left V 0 bases short and J 0 bases short, with 3 bases between. In DNA form, the CDR3 reads TGTGCCAGCAGCTTAGCCCGCTCCTACGAGCAGTACTTC. Translating gives CASSLARSYEQYF.

The chain links TRBV5-1 to TRBJ1-6; TRBD1 might be the D (5 bases). V lost 1 base, J lost 6 bases, and 8 bases lay in between. The CDR3 contains 14 residues. The germline gives CDR1 SGHRS, CDR2 YFSETQ. The CDR3 coding sequence is TGCGCCAGCAGCTTGACGGGACCTAATTCACCCCTCCACTTT. This encodes CASSLTGPNSPLHF.

V is TRBV9 and J is TRBJ1-1, with no clear D. Germline V gene lookup returns CDR1 SGDLS and CDR2 YYNGEE. Trimming removed 2 bases from V and 5 bases from J, with 16 bases in between. The CDR3 covers 15 residues. CDR3 protein: CASSVLTAVGTEAFF. CDR3 sequence (DNA): TGTGCCAGCAGCGTCCTCACAGCGGTGGGGACTGAAGCTTTCTTT. The whole variable domain, filled in from reference TRBV9 and TRBJ1-1, reads DSGVTQTPKHLITATGQRVTLRCSPRSGDLSVYWYQQSLDQGLQFLIQYYNGEERAKGNILERFSAQQFPDLHSELNLSSLELGDSALYFCASSVLTAVGTEAFFGQGTRLTVV.

The V call is TRBV25-1, the J call TRBJ1-5; TRBD1 matches 8 bases. Germline V gene data show CDR1 as MGHDK and CDR2 as SYGVNS. With V trimmed by 4 bases and J by 4 bases, 0 bases remained unmatched. The CDR3 has 13 amino acids. The CDR3 coding sequence is TGTGCCAGCAGTGGACAGGGGAATCAGCCCCAGCATTTT. Protein product: CASSGQGNQPQHF. Drawing the rest from reference TRBV25-1 and TRBJ1-5, the complete variable domain is EADIYQTPRYLVIGTGKKITLECSQTMGHDKMYWYQQDPGMELHLIHYSYGVNSTEKGDLSSESTVSRIRTEHFPLTLESARPSHTSQYLCASSGQGNQPQHFGDGTRLSIL.

The chain is built from TRBV30 and TRBJ1-2; D ambiguous. V was pared by 5 bases and J by 2 bases, with 21 bases between. Germline V lookup: CDR1 GTSNPN, CDR2 SVGIG (reference sequence). CDR3 length: 16 residues. CDR3 DNA: TGTGCCTGGGACGACGGATATAAACCTATAAACTATGGCTACACCTTC. As protein: CAWDDGYKPINYGYTF.

The chain couples TRBV27 to TRBJ2-7, with 7 bases that match TRBD2. V lost 5 bases, J lost 0 bases, and 13 bases stayed unmatched. CDR1 and CDR2 (germline): MNHEY, SMNVEV (reference sequence). The CDR3 has 17 residues. The CDR3 sequence: CASSLKPPQRGSYEQYF. Here the CDR3 DNA reads TGTGCCAGCAGTCTCAAACCCCCCCAGCGGGGCTCCTACGAGCAGTACTTC.